The 5 T cell receptor beta chains reported below all come from one sample, sequenced in a study of cytomegalovirus exposure and HLA in healthy donors. PCR amplification relied on 60 Vbeta primers (plus 13 Jbeta primers). This table comes from immunoSEQ multiplex PCR, and its TCRdb copy is limited to in-frame clones, with some not included. In the table there are about 200,000 clones, 87% of which are singletons. The specimen sequenced was PBMCs. These receptors all come from a man between 25 and 39 years old in good health and CMV-seronegative.

The genes are TRBV9 and TRBJ2-2, with 10 bases lining up with TRBD2. Germline V gene sequence: CDR1 SGDLS, CDR2 YYNGEE. J was trimmed by 1 base and V by 6 bases; bases with no gene match: 3. This CDR3 region has 15 residues. In nucleotides, the CDR3 is TGTGCCAGCACTAGCGGGGGAGGGAACACCGGGGAGCTGTTTTTT. This translates into CASTSGGGNTGELFF.

The chain joins TRBV9 to TRBJ2-1; D gene uncertain. CDR3 length: 12 amino acids. Per the germline V gene, CDR1 is SGDLS and CDR2 is YYNGEE. V was shortened by 6 bases and J by 6 bases, with 10 bases between the two germline ends. The CDR3, as DNA: TGTGCCAGCACGAAAAGCATCAATGAGCAGTTCTTC. Translated, it gives CASTKSINEQFF. Filled out from reference TRBV9 and TRBJ2-1, the complete variable domain reads DSGVTQTPKHLITATGQRVTLRCSPRSGDLSVYWYQQSLDQGLQFLIQYYNGEERAKGNILERFSAQQFPDLHSELNLSSLELGDSALYFCASTKSINEQFFGPGTRLTVL.

The chain links TRBV7-6 to TRBJ2-5; no definite D call. Germline V CDR1 and CDR2: SGHVS, FNYEAQ. The CDR3 runs 11 residues. Trimming took off 4 bases at V and 5 bases at J, with 5 bases between the two ends. The chain's CDR3 is CASSSRETQYF. CDR3 DNA sequence: TGTGCCAGCAGCTCTAGGGAGACCCAGTACTTC.

In its sample, this clone was seen once. The rearrangement links TRBV6-1 to TRBJ2-3; D is ambiguous. The CDR3 totals 11 residues. Trimming left V 4 bases short and J 4 bases short, with 3 bases between. Germline loops: CDR1 MNHNS, CDR2 SASEGT. The CDR3 DNA reads TGTGCCAGCAGTGTAGCAGATACGCAGTATTTT. This gives the protein CASSVADTQYF.

The chain carries TRBV7-6 and TRBJ1-5; D ambiguous. V lost 5 bases to trimming and J lost 6 bases, with 14 bases between them. The CDR3 sequence is 14 residues long. The germline gives CDR1 SGHVS, CDR2 FNYEAQ. CDR3: CASSPFGVGQPQHF. As DNA, the CDR3 is TGTGCCAGCAGCCCCTTCGGGGTGGGTCAGCCCCAGCATTTT. The full variable domain, rest sourced from reference TRBV7-6 and TRBJ1-5, is GAGVSQSPRYKVTKRGQDVALRCDPISGHVSLYWYRQALGQGPEFLTYFNYEAQQDKSGLPNDRFSAERPEGSISTLTIQRTEQRDSAMYRCASSPFGVGQPQHFGDGTRLSIL.